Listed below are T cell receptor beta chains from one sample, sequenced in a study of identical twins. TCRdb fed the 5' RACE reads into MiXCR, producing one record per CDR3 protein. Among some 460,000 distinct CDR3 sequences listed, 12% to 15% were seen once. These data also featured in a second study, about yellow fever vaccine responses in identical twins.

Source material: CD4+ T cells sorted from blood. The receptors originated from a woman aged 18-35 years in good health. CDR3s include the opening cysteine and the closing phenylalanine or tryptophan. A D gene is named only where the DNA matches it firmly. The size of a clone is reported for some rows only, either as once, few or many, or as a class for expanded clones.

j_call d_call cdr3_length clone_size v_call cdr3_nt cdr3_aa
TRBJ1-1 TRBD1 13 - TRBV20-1 TGCAGTGCTTTACAGGGGGCGAAAACTGAAGCTTTCTTT CSALQGAKTEAFF
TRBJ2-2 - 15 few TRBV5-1 TGCGCCAGCAGCTTTCCACAGGGAAACACCGGGGAGCTGTTTTTT CASSFPQGNTGELFF
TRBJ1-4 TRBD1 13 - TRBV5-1 TGCGCCAGCAGCTTGGCAGGGGGCGAAAAACTGTTTTTT CASSLAGGEKLFF
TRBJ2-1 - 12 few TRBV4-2 TGTGCCAGCAGCCAAGATCAGGGTGGGCAGTTCTTC CASSQDQGGQFF
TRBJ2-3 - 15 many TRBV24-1 TGTGCCACCAGTGATTCCAGCAGCGACACAGATACGCAGTATTTT CATSDSSSDTDTQYF
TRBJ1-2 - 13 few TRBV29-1 TGCAGCGCCCCTTTAAGGGAGGGCAATGGCTACACCTTC CSAPLREGNGYTF
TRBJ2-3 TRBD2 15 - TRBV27 TGTGCCAGCAGTTATAGCGGGCCCTTCACAGATACGCAGTATTTT CASSYSGPFTDTQYF
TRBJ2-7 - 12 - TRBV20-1 TGCAGTGTGACGCAGGGAGCTAACGAGCAGTACTTC CSVTQGANEQYF
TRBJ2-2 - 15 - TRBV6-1 TGTGCCAGCACCCCTAATAGGGGAAACACCGGGGAGCTGTTTTTT CASTPNRGNTGELFF
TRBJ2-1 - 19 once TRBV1 TGTACCAGCAGTTTCGTGGGACTAGCGGGGGGGCGCGGGAATAATGAGCAGTTCTTC CTSSFVGLAGGRGNNEQFF
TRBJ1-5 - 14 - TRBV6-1 TGTGCCAGCAGACCTCAGGGCCAGTTTCAGCCCCAGCATTTT CASRPQGQFQPQHF
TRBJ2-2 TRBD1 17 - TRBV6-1 TGTGCCAGCAGTCGACAGGGGGCGGGGGCTATCCCCGGGGAGCTGTTTTTT CASSRQGAGAIPGELFF
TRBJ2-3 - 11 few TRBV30 TGTGCCTCCCAGTCCGCAGATACGCAGTATTTT CASQSADTQYF
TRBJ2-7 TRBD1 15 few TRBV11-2 TGTGCCAGCAGCCTACAGGGGACAGCAGTTTACGAGCAGTACTTC CASSLQGTAVYEQYF
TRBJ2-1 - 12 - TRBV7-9 TGTGCCAGCAGCCAGGACACCAATGAGCAGTTCTTC CASSQDTNEQFF
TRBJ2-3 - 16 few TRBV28 TGTGCCAGCACCGGGGTGCAGGGGACTAGCACAGATACGCAGTATTTT CASTGVQGTSTDTQYF
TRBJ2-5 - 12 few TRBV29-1 TGCAGCGTTGTCTGGGCTCAAGAGACCCAGTACTTC CSVVWAQETQYF
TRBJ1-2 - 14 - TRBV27 TGTGCCAGCAGTTTCGGAAGCCTAACGCCCCCATACACCTTC CASSFGSLTPPYTF
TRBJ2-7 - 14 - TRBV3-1 TGTGCCAGCAGCCAAACGGACAGAAGGTACGAGCAGTACTTC CASSQTDRRYEQYF
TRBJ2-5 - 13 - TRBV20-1 TGCAGTGCCCCGAGGACATTAGGGGGGACCCAGTACTTC CSAPRTLGGTQYF
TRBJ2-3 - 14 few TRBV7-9 TGTGCCAGCAGCTTAGACGGACCCCCGGATACGCAGTATTTT CASSLDGPPDTQYF
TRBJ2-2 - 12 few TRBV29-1 TGCAGCTTCCGCAGGGACACCGGGGAGCTGTTTTTT CSFRRDTGELFF
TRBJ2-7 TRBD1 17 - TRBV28 TGTGCCAGCAGTTCCCTAACCTCCCGGGACAGCTCCTACGAGCAGTACTTC CASSSLTSRDSSYEQYF
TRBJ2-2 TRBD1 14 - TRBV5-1 TGCGCCAGCATAGGGACAGCGAACACCGGGGAGCTGTTTTTT CASIGTANTGELFF
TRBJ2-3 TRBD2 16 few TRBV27 TGTGCCAGCAGTTTATTTACGGGAGGGCGGGGAGATACGCAGTATTTT CASSLFTGGRGDTQYF
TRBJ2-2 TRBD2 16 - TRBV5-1 TGCGCCAGCAGCTTGGTAACTAGCGGGAGCGCCGGGGAGCTGTTTTTT CASSLVTSGSAGELFF
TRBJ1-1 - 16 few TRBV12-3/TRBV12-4 TGTGCCAGCAGGGACCGAACGGGGGGGTTGAACACTGAAGCTTTCTTT CASRDRTGGLNTEAFF
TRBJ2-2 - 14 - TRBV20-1 TGCAGTGCTAGAGTGTTAGGATTAGTCGGGGAGCTGTTTTTT CSARVLGLVGELFF
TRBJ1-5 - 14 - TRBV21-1 TGTGCCAGCAGCAAGTGGCCCAGGGGCCAGCCCCAGCATTTT CASSKWPRGQPQHF
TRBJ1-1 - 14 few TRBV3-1 TGTGCCAGCAGCCAAGACGGACCGAACACTGAAGCTTTCTTT CASSQDGPNTEAFF
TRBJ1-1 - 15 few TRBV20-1 TGCAGTGCTAGAGATCAACCGGGGGCTGTCGCTGAAGCTTTCTTT CSARDQPGAVAEAFF
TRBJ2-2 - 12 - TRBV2 TGTGCCAGCACTCATGACCCGGGGGAGCTGTTTTTT CASTHDPGELFF
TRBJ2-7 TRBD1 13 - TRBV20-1 TGCAGTGCTCCGGGACAGGAGACCTACGAGCAGTACTTC CSAPGQETYEQYF
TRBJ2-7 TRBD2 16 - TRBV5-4 TGTGCCAGCAGCTTGGGCGGTTCTAGCGGATCCTACGAGCAGTACTTC CASSLGGSSGSYEQYF
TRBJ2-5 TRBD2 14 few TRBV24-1 TGTGCCACCAGTACTAGCGGGACACAAGAGACCCAGTACTTC CATSTSGTQETQYF
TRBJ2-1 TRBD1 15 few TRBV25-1 TGTGCCAGCAGTGAATACACAGGGGGTGGCAATGAGCAGTTCTTC CASSEYTGGGNEQFF
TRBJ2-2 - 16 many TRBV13 TGTGCCAGCAGCTCAACCCCTATCCAGACCACCGGGGAGCTGTTTTTT CASSSTPIQTTGELFF
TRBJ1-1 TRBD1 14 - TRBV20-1 TGCAGTGCTACGACAGGGAGCATTTTGGCTGAAGCTTTCTTT CSATTGSILAEAFF
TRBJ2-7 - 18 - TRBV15 TGTGCCACCAGCAGAGGCGGAGGGGGAACCGGGGAGGACTACGAGCAGTACTTC CATSRGGGGTGEDYEQYF
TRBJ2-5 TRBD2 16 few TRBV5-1 TGCGCCAGCAGCTCACTAGCGGGTGGCTTAAAGGAGACCCAGTACTTC CASSSLAGGLKETQYF
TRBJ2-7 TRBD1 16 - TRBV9 TGTGCCAGCAGCGTAGGGACAGGGGCTATTACCTACGAGCAGTACTTC CASSVGTGAITYEQYF
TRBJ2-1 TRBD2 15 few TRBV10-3 TGTGCCATCGGCCAAAGGCGGGGGGATGATAATGAGCAGTTCTTC CAIGQRRGDDNEQFF
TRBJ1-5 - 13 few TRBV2 TGTGCCAGCAGGACCGGAGGGAATCAGCCCCAGCATTTT CASRTGGNQPQHF
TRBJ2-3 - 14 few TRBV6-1 TGTGCCAGCAGTACCAGGGAGAGGAAAGATACGCAGTATTTT CASSTRERKDTQYF
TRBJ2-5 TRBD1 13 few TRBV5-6 TGTGCCAGCAGCAGGGACAGTTGGGAGACCCAGTACTTC CASSRDSWETQYF
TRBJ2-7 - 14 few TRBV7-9 TGTGCCAGCAGCTTAGTTGAATCTACCTACGAGCAGTACTTC CASSLVESTYEQYF
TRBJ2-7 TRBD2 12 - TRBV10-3 TGTGCCTCGGGGGGTCCCACCTACGAGCAGTACTTC CASGGPTYEQYF
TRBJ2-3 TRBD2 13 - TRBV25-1 TGTGCCAGCAGCGGACTAGTCACAGATACGCAGTATTTT CASSGLVTDTQYF
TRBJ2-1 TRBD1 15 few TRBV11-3 TGTGCCAGCAGCTTACAGGGGGCGGGTATAAATGAGCAGTTCTTC CASSLQGAGINEQFF
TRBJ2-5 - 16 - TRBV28 TGTGCCAGCAGTTTAGGAGGGGGGCGCTGGGGGGAGACCCAGTACTTC CASSLGGGRWGETQYF
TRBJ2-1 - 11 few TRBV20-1 TGCAGTGCTCGGGCCGGGTTTGAGCAGTTCTTC CSARAGFEQFF
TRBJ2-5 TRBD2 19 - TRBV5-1 TGCGCCAGCCACAGGGGGGGACCGGGACTAGCGGACCTCCAAGAGACCCAGTACTTC CASHRGGPGLADLQETQYF